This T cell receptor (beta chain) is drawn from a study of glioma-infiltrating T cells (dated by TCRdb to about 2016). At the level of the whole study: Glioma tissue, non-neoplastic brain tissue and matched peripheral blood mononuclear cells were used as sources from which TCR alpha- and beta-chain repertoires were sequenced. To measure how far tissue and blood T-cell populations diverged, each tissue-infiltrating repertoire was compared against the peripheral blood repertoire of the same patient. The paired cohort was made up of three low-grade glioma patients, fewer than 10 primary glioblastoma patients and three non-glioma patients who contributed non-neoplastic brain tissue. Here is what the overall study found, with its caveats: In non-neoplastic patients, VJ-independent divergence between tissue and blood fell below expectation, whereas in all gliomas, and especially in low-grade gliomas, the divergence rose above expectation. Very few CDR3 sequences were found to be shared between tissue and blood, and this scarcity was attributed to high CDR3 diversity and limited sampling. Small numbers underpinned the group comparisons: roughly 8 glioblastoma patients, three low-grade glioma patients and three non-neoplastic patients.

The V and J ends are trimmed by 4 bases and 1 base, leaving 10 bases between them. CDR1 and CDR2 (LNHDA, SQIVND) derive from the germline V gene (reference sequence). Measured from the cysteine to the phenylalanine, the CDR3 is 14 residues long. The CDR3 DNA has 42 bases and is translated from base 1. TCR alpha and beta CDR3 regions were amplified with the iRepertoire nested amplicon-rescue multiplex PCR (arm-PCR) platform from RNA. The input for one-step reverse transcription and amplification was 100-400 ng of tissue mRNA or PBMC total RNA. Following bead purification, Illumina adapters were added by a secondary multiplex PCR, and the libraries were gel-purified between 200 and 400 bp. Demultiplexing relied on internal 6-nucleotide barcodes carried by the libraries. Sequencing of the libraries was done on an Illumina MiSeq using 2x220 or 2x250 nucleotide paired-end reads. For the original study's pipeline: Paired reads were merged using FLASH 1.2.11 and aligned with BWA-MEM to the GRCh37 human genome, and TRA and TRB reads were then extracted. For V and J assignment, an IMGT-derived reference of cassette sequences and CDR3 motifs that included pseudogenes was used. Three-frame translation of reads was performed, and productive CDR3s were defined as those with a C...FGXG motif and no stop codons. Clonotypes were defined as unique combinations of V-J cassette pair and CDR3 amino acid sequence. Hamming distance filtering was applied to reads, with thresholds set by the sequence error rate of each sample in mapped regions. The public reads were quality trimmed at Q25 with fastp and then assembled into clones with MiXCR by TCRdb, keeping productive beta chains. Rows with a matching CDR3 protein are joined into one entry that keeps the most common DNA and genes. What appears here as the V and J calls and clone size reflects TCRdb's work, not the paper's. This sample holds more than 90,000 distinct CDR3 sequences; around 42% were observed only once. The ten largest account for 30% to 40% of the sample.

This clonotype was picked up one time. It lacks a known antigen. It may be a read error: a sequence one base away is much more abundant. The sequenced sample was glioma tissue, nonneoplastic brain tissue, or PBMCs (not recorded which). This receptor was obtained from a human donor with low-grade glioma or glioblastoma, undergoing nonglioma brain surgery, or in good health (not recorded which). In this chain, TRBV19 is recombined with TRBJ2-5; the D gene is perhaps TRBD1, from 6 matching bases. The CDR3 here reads CASSKEQGQETQYF. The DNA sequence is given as TGTGCCAGTAGTAAGGAACAGGGCCAAGAGACCCAGTACTTC.